Detailed here is one T cell receptor (beta chain). Source study methods: Reference gene primer amplification yielded estimated nucleated cell counts. Measured with immunoSEQ multiplex PCR; TCRdb has only the in-frame clones, and not every one. V, J and clone size reflect that table, while D and trimming were determined from the DNA. The data contain around 180,000 clones, about 83% of them singletons. This record comes from a study of blood T cell repertoires in COVID-19. Study-level background: The origin of the acute and convalescent COVID-19 samples was the United States, Italy and Spain. Sources were T cells, B-cell-depleted T cells, or PBMCs; the material itself was cDNA or gDNA.

This CDR3 contains 16 residues. V was clipped by 4 bases and J by 4 bases, with 20 bases between them. CDR1 is SGHKS and CDR2 is YYEKEE in the germline V gene (reference sequence). The sequence derives from a human donor in a cohort sampled during active COVID-19. The chain uses TRBV5-5 and TRBJ1-1; unclear D gene. The sequenced material came from peripheral blood. Here the CDR3 reads CASSPTSGMESTEAFF. CDR3 bases: TGTGCCAGCAGCCCCACCTCGGGGATGGAGTCCACTGAAGCTTTCTTT.